This T cell receptor (beta chain) derives from a study of cytomegalovirus exposure and HLA in healthy donors (dated by TCRdb to the late 2010s). Turning to the overall study: An earlier analysis of a few hundred of the donors reported approximately 260 Gb of sequence data and 117 million unique TCR beta sequences obtained from about 170 million T cells. The study was designed to test whether signatures of past pathogen exposure could be identified by cataloging public T cell receptors. The study combined high-throughput TCR immunosequencing, statistical association of individual TCRs with disease status, and machine learning to predict cytomegalovirus infection status. A later genetic analysis took genome-wide SNP genotypes for about 65% of the roughly 670 donors and used that subset as a discovery cohort. Rather than using new phenotypic data, the later analysis identified candidate immune exposures from TCR beta sequences and from how often those sequences occurred across donors. Using immunosequencing, the study profiled T cell repertoires from around 680 subjects and related those repertoires to cytomegalovirus serostatus. Among roughly 370 genotyped donors of the cohort, an average of around 240,000 unique TCR beta nucleotide sequences were sequenced per donor, about a sixth of them non-productive. An earlier analysis of 500 to 750 of the donors applied high-throughput TCR beta sequencing to assess whether each TCR beta V gene segment acted as functional or pseudogenic. Donor age, sex, ethnicity and CMV serostatus were compiled together with the repertoire data. Along with the roughly 700-subject first cohort, a separate validation cohort of 120 different subjects was used. The number of donors typed differed by locus, with about 629-630 for A, B, C, DRB1 and DQB1, roughly 520 for DQA1, 600 to 610 for DPA1, and 472 for DPB1. All discovery cohort repertoires had been generated on a single sequencing platform. Of the approximately 400 genotyped donors, 75% to 85% were placed in the genetic ancestry cluster associated with self-reported Caucasian donors. Roughly five DR-DQ haplotypes were handled as single units for association and clustering because linkage in the cohort was strong. Both class I and class II loci were covered by HLA typing, at four-digit resolution. A later analysis re-examined previously published TCR beta repertoires from about 670 donors and added high-resolution HLA genotyping to investigate patterns of TCR occurrence. An early release that covered about 640 HLA-typed donors contained around 330 gigabases of sequencing data and 85 million to 100 million unique TCR sequences.

General conclusions and limits of the study: According to the authors, the approach could potentially be generalized to other disease states and immunological phenotypes. An association between a missense DCLRE1C variant and V-gene and J-gene trimming of TCR beta chains was found in a later genetic analysis and replicated in an independent cohort. Immune exposure information for the cohort was limited to CMV serostatus. A later analysis found that most CMV-associated TCR beta chains appeared HLA-restricted, with HLA associations seemingly driven largely by CMV exposure. Correlated functional status among segregating V segments might reflect linkage disequilibrium, but an unknown experimental factor could not be ruled out. In the study, some 160 TCR beta chains were listed as associated with cytomegalovirus. Assigning TCR associations to individual alleles was difficult when HLA alleles, especially DR and DQ, strongly co-occurred. A later genetic analysis reported fewer N-insertions in productive TCRs among donors in an Asian-associated ancestry cluster than the approximately 700-donor mean. Because counts were too low, around 17 rarely observed V segments, including chromosome 9 orphons, were left out of the earlier analysis of some 640 of the donors. In a later analysis, HLA-associated TCR beta chains were found to be more clonally expanded and to have lower generation probabilities than equally common non-associated chains. A further reported finding was that TCR beta sequences accurately predicted the HLA-A and HLA-B alleles for most subjects in the first cohort. Only TCR beta chains were sequenced in this cohort, and the absence of alpha or paired-chain data limited detectable features. Because HLA typing was unavailable for some donors at each locus, only the typed subset was used in association tests. The 87-base-pair reads could not distinguish some IMGT-functional V segments, including TRBV6-2 and TRBV6-3, so those segments were excluded. An earlier analysis of 587 of the donors showed that most TCR beta V segments appeared in productive rearrangements either about 90% or about 30% of the time, which broadly matched IMGT annotations. Most TCR sequences were seen in very few donors, while some public TCRs were found in many individuals. According to a later analysis, parvovirus B19, influenza, CMV and Epstein-Barr virus appeared linked to several top co-occurrence clusters. A few of the identified cytomegalovirus-associated TCR beta chains were confirmed in vitro to be specific for cytomegalovirus antigens. In a later analysis, TCR association rates were found to vary across HLA loci, with the most associated TCRs seen for DRB1 alleles and the fewest for HLA-C alleles. A cluster of highly shared sequence variants was judged likely to represent a technical artifact of the sequencing pipeline. Sequencing depth was assumed to be roughly uniform across donors in the presence/absence analyses, though that assumption may not hold. The classifier was reported to diagnose cytomegalovirus status with high specificity and sensitivity in both the original and validation cohorts. In a later analysis, about 16,000 TCR beta sequences were associated with specific HLA alleles at a false discovery rate of 0.05.

On this clone: Its binding antigen is unknown. One base away there is no much larger clone; base qualities are not given.

Germline trimming amounts to 8 bases on V and 2 bases on J, with 9 as the count of junction bases outside the gene matches. The CDR3 covers 14 residues, taking in both the cysteine and the phenylalanine. Of all the DNA, just the CDR3 is kept, 42 bases in frame from base 1. In the germline V gene (reference sequence), CDR1 corresponds to MNHEY and CDR2 to SMNVEV. The cohort comprised hundreds of healthy bone marrow donors. All cohort members were sampled while nominally healthy, although unrecorded immune exposures were likely present. The donor was CMV seronegative and belonged to the group of 350 to 400 seronegative cohort members. A peripheral blood sample was provided by each donor, and peripheral blood mononuclear cells were used for TCR beta sequencing. Genomic DNA was extracted from the blood cell samples with the Qiagen DNeasy Blood Extraction Kit. Libraries were built with the immunoSEQ multiplex PCR assay. For the multiplex PCR, a mixture combining 60 forward primers for TCR Vbeta segments and 13 reverse primers for TCR Jbeta segments was used. A multiplex PCR assay on genomic DNA amplified the CDR3 region of rearranged TCR beta genes. Amplified TCR beta libraries were sequenced as 87-base-pair reads on the Illumina HiSeq System. The original pipeline was this. In a later analysis, approximately 74 million unique TCR beta chains were counted across the approximately 620 repertoires, and roughly 11 million of these chains were shared by at least two donors. Raw reads were error-corrected and collapsed into unique sequences by a nearest-neighbor algorithm in which closely related sequences were merged to remove PCR and sequencing errors. CDR3 sequences were aligned to IMGT reference sequences to assign V, D and J gene segments. For a sequence to be retained, a match of at least six nucleotides was required to both a V gene segment and a J gene segment. A rearrangement counted as productive if the CDR3 had no stop codons and remained in frame with V and J, and every other rearrangement counted as non-productive. Following IMGT convention, CDR3 was defined as the stretch from the second conserved V-encoded cysteine up to the conserved J-encoded phenylalanine. In an earlier analysis of around 570 of the donors, sequences lacking an unambiguous match to a single V gene segment were excluded. In an earlier analysis of some 590 of the donors, a V segment was called functional when productive rearrangements were above 56.7%, and segregating when the standard deviation between donors exceeded 5%. A statistical classification framework was developed to diagnose cytomegalovirus status using the catalog of TCR beta chain sequences. In a later analysis, TCR nucleotide sequences were compared against IMGT/GENE-DB human TR gene sequences so that V and J genes could be assigned. The TCRdist pipeline was used in a later analysis to assign CDR3 sequences and most-parsimonious VDJ recombination scenarios. In a later analysis, every TCR beta chain was defined by the combination of its CDR3 amino acid sequence and its V-gene family, and reads without a unique V-gene family were dropped. To address suspected cross-contamination and a sequencing artifact, a later analysis removed some 620 highly shared, low-generation-probability nucleotide sequences. A later analysis calculated a clonal expansion index for each public chain from normalized within-repertoire ranks of inferred template counts. Generation probabilities in a later analysis came from a VDJ recombination model fitted to out-of-frame rearrangements, and those results were checked against IGoR. A later analysis scored TCR-TCR, TCR-HLA and TCR-CMV co-occurrence with hypergeometric tests, applying a repertoire-size bias correction to TCR pairs. To estimate false discovery rates, a later analysis permuted the HLA or CMV assignments 20 times. In a later analysis, co-occurring TCRs were grouped using DBSCAN, with TCRdist sequence similarity added in when clustering inside HLA-allele-positive subsets. Repertoires with fewer than 30,000 or more than 120,000 public chains, plus five repertoires with anomalous nucleotide sharing, were excluded from co-occurrence clustering. Sourced from immuneACCESS, this table was stored by TCRdb with only in-frame sequences that have V and J called. A share of the clones is absent; for the studies checked, an unresolved V gene accounts for under half, and the remainder has no known explanation. From that table come the V and J calls and clone size; the DNA was used to work out D and trimming. In this sample the table shows 200,000 or so clones, roughly three quarters of which occur a single time. The ten biggest clones cover about 1.7% of the sample.

The V and J segments used are TRBV27 and TRBJ2-7; 7 middle bases align to TRBD1. This TCR derives from a man over 45 in good health and CMV-seronegative. Sequencing was carried out using PBMCs. The CDR3 loop reads CASHTGTVPYEQYF. The nucleotides read TGTGCCAGCCATACCGGGACAGTCCCCTACGAGCAGTACTTC.